These 15 T cell receptor beta chains share one sample of origin, sequenced in a study of T cells in localized non-small cell lung cancer. Profiled with immunoSEQ multiplex PCR; TCRdb holds only in-frame clones, not every one. The repertoire consists of 25,000 to 30,000 clones, with roughly 91% occurring once and the leading ten covering about an eighth. The sample consisted of peripheral blood, taken before any cancer treatment. Receptor source: a female donor older than 55 with stage III squamous cell lung carcinoma.

The chain uses TRBV5-1 and TRBJ2-5; no firm D call. Looked up from germline, CDR1 is SGHRS and CDR2 is YFSETQ. The CDR3 is made up of 13 amino acids. V lost 4 bases and J lost 5, with 12 bases in between. CDR3 nucleotide sequence: TGCGCCAGCAGCCCCGGAGCTGGTGAGACCCAGTACTTC. Translated, it gives CASSPGAGETQYF.

This chain uses TRBV15 with TRBJ2-5; perhaps TRBD2 as D (5 bases). This CDR3 region has 14 residues. Germline V gene sequence: CDR1 LNHNV, CDR2 YYDKDF (reference sequence). V was cut by 0 bases and J by 7 bases, with 12 bases left in between. CDR3 sequence reads: CATSRDAGLLTQYF. The CDR3 DNA reads TGTGCCACCAGCAGAGATGCAGGACTCTTGACCCAGTACTTC.

This clone has a handful of counts. This sequence joins TRBV6-4 and TRBJ2-7; D gene unclear. V was trimmed by 2 bases and J by 3 bases, leaving 5 bases between them. Germline values: CDR1 MRHNA, CDR2 SNTAGT. This CDR3 region has 12 residues. CDR3 nucleotide sequence: TGTGCCAGCAGTGACGGCCGCTACGAGCAGTACTTC. It translates to CASSDGRYEQYF.

The chain recombines TRBV27 with TRBJ1-5; tentatively, D is TRBD1 (6 bases). The CDR3 has 15 amino acids. Between the trimmed V and J ends, which lost 0 bases and 7 bases, there was a span of 13 bases. Germline V gene sequence: CDR1 MNHEY, CDR2 SMNVEV (reference sequence). CDR3 protein: CASSLSPGAIQPQHF. As DNA, the CDR3 is TGTGCCAGCAGTTTATCGCCGGGGGCCATACAGCCCCAGCATTTT.

The chain recombines TRBV6-1 with TRBJ2-3; 8 nucleotides line up with TRBD1. Germline lookup yields CDR1 MNHNS and CDR2 SASEGT. V was clipped by 6 bases and J by 5 bases; unmatched bases: 7. CDR3 size: 14 residues. CDR3 coding DNA: TGTGCCAGCAGGAAGGACAGGGCCGGAGATACGCAGTATTTT. As protein: CASRKDRAGDTQYF.

This rearrangement joins TRBV28 to TRBJ2-5; 9 nucleotides line up with TRBD2. Germline CDR1 and CDR2: MDHEN and SYDVKM. Trimming at V came to 6 bases and at J to 7 bases, leaving 18 bases not matched to a gene. The CDR3 consists of 17 residues. CDR3 DNA sequence: TGTGCCAGCAGCCGTAGGCGCGGGGGGGGCGGGATAGGGACCCAGTACTTC. Amino acid sequence: CASSRRRGGGGIGTQYF.

This chain connects TRBV7-2 to TRBJ2-7, with 9 nucleotides matching TRBD1. This CDR3 region has 17 residues. Germline CDR1 is SGHTA and CDR2 is FQGNSA. The V segment lost 1 base and the J segment 6 bases; nucleotides outside the gene matches: 13. CDR3 in amino acids: CASSLDGPGTGLFEQYF. CDR3 coding DNA: TGTGCCAGCAGCTTAGACGGCCCCGGGACAGGGCTTTTCGAGCAGTACTTC.

V is TRBV19 and J is TRBJ2-1; D uncertain. The V end was cut by 1 base, the J end by 0 bases, with 13 bases between. This CDR3 is built from 17 residues. Per the germline V gene, CDR1 is LNHDA and CDR2 is SQIVND (reference sequence). For the CDR3, the DNA is TGTGCCAGTAGTATAGGTGCAGGCTGGAGCTCCTACAATGAGCAGTTCTTC. This encodes CASSIGAGWSSYNEQFF.

The chain recombines TRBV7-6 with TRBJ2-1; D is ambiguous. This CDR3 is 13 amino acids long. V lost 5 bases, J lost 7 bases, and 12 bases lay in between. Germline loops: CDR1 SGHVS, CDR2 FNYEAQ. CDR3 coding DNA: TGTGCCAGCAGCCCACTAACCTCTAATGAGCAGTTCTTC. Protein product: CASSPLTSNEQFF.

This clone was seen a single time. The CDR3 sequence is CAISEGVRGPGGYTF. The CDR3 DNA reads TGTGCCATCAGTGAGGGAGTCAGGGGGCCTGGTGGCTACACCTTC. V usage is TRBV10-3 and J usage is TRBJ1-2; 8 bases are a match to TRBD1. In germline, CDR1 is ENHRY, CDR2 SYGVKD. After removal of 2 bases from V and 7 bases from J, the junction contained 9 bases not matched to a gene. There are 15 residues in the CDR3.

Details on this clone: Other nucleotide sequences in the sample specify the same CDR3. The chain combines TRBV29-1 with TRBJ2-3, with 11 positions matching TRBD1. Germline V gene lookup returns CDR1 SQVTM and CDR2 ANQGSEA. The CDR3 consists of 15 residues. Trimming took 5 bases from V and 4 from J; bases not matched to a gene: 8. The CDR3 spells CSVSPGTGGSDTQYF. Written as DNA, the CDR3 is TGCAGCGTTAGCCCCGGGACAGGGGGATCAGATACGCAGTATTTT.

J is TRBJ2-7 and V is TRBV4-3; D not certain. Germline CDR1 is LGHNA and CDR2 is YSLEER. V dropped 1 base and J dropped 2 bases, with 6 bases sitting between them. CDR3 length equals 13 residues. The DNA of the CDR3 is TGCGCCAGCAGCCAAGGCACAACCTACGAGCAGTACTTC. It specifies CASSQGTTYEQYF.

V usage is TRBV28 and J usage is TRBJ1-2; 9 positions match TRBD1. V dropped 4 bases and J dropped 4; count of bases not matched to a gene: 4. CDR3 length: 14 residues. CDR1 is MDHEN, CDR2 SYDVKM, per germline. The CDR3 coding sequence is TGTGCCAGCAGTTGGACAGGGGACCCCTATGGCTACACCTTC. It codes for CASSWTGDPYGYTF.

V and J are TRBV5-1 and TRBJ2-5; D is possibly TRBD2 (6 bases). This CDR3 is 13 amino acids long. Per the germline V gene, CDR1 is SGHRS and CDR2 is YFSETQ. Trimming stripped 3 bases from V and 5 bases from J, with 11 bases between. CDR3 DNA sequence: TGCGCCAGCAGCTCCGGGAGTGGGGAGACCCAGTACTTC. It yields the protein CASSSGSGETQYF.

The chain is built from TRBV4-1 and TRBJ2-1, with TRBD1 as a possible D gene (5 bases). Germline loops: CDR1 MGHRA, CDR2 YSYEKL. The V and J ends lost 1 base and 12 bases respectively, with 19 bases between them. The CDR3 length is 15 residues. In nucleotides, the CDR3 is TGCGCCAGCAGCCAAGTTCCGAGTCAGGGATTATGGCAGTTCTTC. Translating gives CASSQVPSQGLWQFF.